Shown below are 19 T cell receptor beta chains from a single sample sequenced in a study of early T cells in non-severe SARS-CoV-2 infection. TCRdb ran MiXCR on the 5' RACE reads and lists one entry per CDR3 protein. The sample lists roughly 93,000 distinct CDR3 sequences, approximately 14% occurring once. The specimen sequenced was whole blood. All receptors derive from an adult who was a healthcare worker with PCR-confirmed SARS-CoV-2 infection or an uninfected control (not recorded which).

This clonotype was seen many times. J is TRBJ1-6 and V is TRBV2, with D possibly TRBD1 on 5 matching bases. The CDR3 length is 12 residues. The germline CDR1 and CDR2 sequences are SNHLY and FYNNEI. Trimming stripped 4 bases from V and 11 bases from J, with 9 bases between. CDR3 amino acids: CASSGQFPPLHF. DNA for the CDR3: TGTGCCAGCAGTGGACAGTTTCCACCCCTCCACTTT.

This chain joins TRBV12-3 or TRBV12-4 and TRBJ2-7; 10 bases are a match to TRBD2. The CDR3 sequence is 16 residues long. The ends lost 5 bases at V and 0 bases at J; junction bases unmatched: 7. The CDR3 protein is CASSRASGGHSYEQYV. Here the CDR3 DNA reads TGTGCCAGCAGTCGTGCTAGCGGGGGCCACTCCTACGAGCAGTACGTC.

This clonotype occurred a few times. The chain uses TRBV20-1 and TRBJ2-1; tentatively, D is TRBD2 (6 bases). The CDR3 has 13 residues. In germline, CDR1 is DFQATT, CDR2 SNEGSKA (reference sequence). V lost 3 bases, J lost 6 bases, and 12 bases lay in between. CDR3 bases: TGCAGTGCTAGGGAGGGGCAGGGCAATGAGCAGTTCTTC. The encoded protein is CSAREGQGNEQFF.

This clonotype was recorded once. The gene calls are TRBV6-1 and TRBJ2-7; TRBD1 matches 7 bases. The length of the CDR3 is 15 residues. From germline, CDR1 is MNHNS and CDR2 SASEGT. Trimming at V came to 5 bases and at J to 7 bases, leaving 14 bases not matched to a gene. This CDR3 reads CASSSRTGSLGEQYV. Here the CDR3 DNA reads TGTGCCAGCAGTTCTCGGACAGGTTCGTTGGGGGAGCAGTACGTC.

The rearrangement joins TRBV4-1 to TRBJ1-4, with D unresolved. CDR1 MGHRA and CDR2 YSYEKL come from the germline V gene. CDR3 length equals 14 residues. V lost 1 base and J lost 4, with 7 bases in between. The CDR3 region is CASSQAGDNEKLFF. Here the CDR3 DNA reads TGCGCCAGCAGCCAAGCCGGGGATAATGAAAAACTGTTTTTT.

This clonotype occurred many times. The rearrangement joins TRBV14 to TRBJ2-2; D is unresolved. The V end was cut by 3 bases, the J end by 1 base, with 9 bases between. The CDR3 spans 15 residues. CDR1 and CDR2 (germline): SGHDN, FVKESK. CDR3 bases: TGTGCCAGCAGCCACCGAGCCAGGAACACCGGGGAGCTGTTTTTT. Protein: CASSHRARNTGELFF.

There are a few counts of this clonotype. This chain joins TRBV7-8 and TRBJ2-1; D unresolved. The CDR3 is 15 residues long. Trimming removed 5 bases from V and 6 bases from J, with 17 bases in between. From germline, CDR1 is SGHVS and CDR2 FQNEAQ. DNA for the CDR3: TGTGCCAGCAGCCAACAGTCTCCGGTGGTCAATGAGCAGTTCTTC. Encoded protein: CASSQQSPVVNEQFF. Using reference TRBV7-8 and TRBJ2-1 for the parts outside the CDR3, the full variable domain is GAGVSQSPRYKVAKRGQDVALRCDPISGHVSLFWYQQALGQGPEFLTYFQNEAQLDKSGLPSDRFFAERPEGSVSTLKIQRTQQEDSAVYLCASSQQSPVVNEQFFGPGTRLTVL.

The chain is built from TRBV11-2 and TRBJ1-1; TRBD1 is a possible D gene (6 bases). CDR3 length: 11 residues. Trimming took off 3 bases at V and 11 bases at J, with 10 bases between the two ends. Germline V gene data show CDR1 as SGHAT and CDR2 as FQNNGV. DNA of the CDR3: TGTGCCAGCAGCTTCCAGGGGTCGGCTTTCTTT. Its translation: CASSFQGSAFF.

Ten or more counts support this clonotype. The chain recombines TRBV12-3 or TRBV12-4 with TRBJ1-3; no firm D call. The V and J ends lost 6 bases and 2 bases respectively, with 20 bases between them. This CDR3 spans 17 amino acids. The CDR3, as DNA: TGTGCCAGCAGCCGGTTGGCGGCCCTCTCTGCTGGAAACACCATATATTTT. Translated, it gives CASSRLAALSAGNTIYF.

This sequence joins TRBV18 and TRBJ1-6; TRBD1 matches at 9 bases. CDR3 length: 14 amino acids. Germline assignment: CDR1 KGHSH and CDR2 LQKENI. Unmatched junction bases numbered 2, after V lost 4 bases and J lost 7 bases. CDR3: CASSRDRENSPLHF. CDR3 DNA sequence: TGTGCCAGCTCACGGGACAGGGAAAATTCACCCCTCCACTTT.

The chain has TRBV6-6 and TRBJ2-6, with 15 bases aligning to TRBD2. The CDR3 is made up of 18 amino acids. V gave up 5 bases and J gave up 4 bases; unmatched junction bases: 6. CDR1 and CDR2 from the germline V gene are MNHNY and SVGAGI (reference sequence). This CDR3 reads CASSTGLAGGRGANVLTF. Here the CDR3 DNA reads TGTGCCAGCAGTACCGGACTAGCGGGGGGGCGCGGGGCCAACGTCCTGACTTTC.

This clonotype showed up many times. This chain connects TRBV10-3 to TRBJ1-5, with 9 bases identical to TRBD1. Germline CDR1 is ENHRY and CDR2 is SYGVKD. The junction had 11 bases not matched to a gene; V was cut back by 8 bases and J by 6 bases. CDR3 length equals 15 residues. The CDR3, as DNA: TGTGCCATCGGACAGGGGATAGGAGGCGGTCAGCCCCAGCATTTT. This translates into CAIGQGIGGGQPQHF.

In this sample, this clonotype turned up a few times. The chain combines TRBV29-1 with TRBJ1-1; D is ambiguous. CDR1 is SQVTM and CDR2 is ANQGSEA in the germline V gene. CDR3 length equals 12 residues. Trimming left V 8 bases short and J 4 bases short, with 14 bases between. The DNA for the CDR3 is TGCAGCCAGTCCTACCTGGGCACTGAAGCTTTCTTT. It encodes CSQSYLGTEAFF.

At least ten counts were recorded for this clonotype. The chain uses TRBV7-2 and TRBJ2-5; 7 bases fit TRBD1. This CDR3 comprises 14 residues. J was trimmed by 5 bases and V by 1 base; bases with no gene match: 4. Germline V gene lookup returns CDR1 SGHTA and CDR2 FQGNSA. In DNA form, the CDR3 reads TGTGCCAGCAGCTTAGAGGGGGCAAAGGAGACCCAGTACTTC. Protein sequence: CASSLEGAKETQYF.

J is TRBJ1-5 and V is TRBV29-1; 7 bases align to TRBD1. This CDR3 has 13 residues. CDR1 and CDR2 (germline): SQVTM, ANQGSEA. In DNA form, the CDR3 reads TGCGCTGGGGGACAGAACAGAAATCAGCCCCAGCATTTT. Amino acid sequence: CAGGQNRNQPQHF.

This clonotype was picked up a small number of times. The chain has TRBV5-1 and TRBJ2-3; tentative D call: TRBD2 (6 bases). The CDR3 is made up of 15 amino acids. Trimming removed 7 bases from V and 2 bases from J, with 17 bases in between. The germline V gene encodes CDR1 SGHRS and CDR2 YFSETQ. DNA for the CDR3: TGCGCCAGCGGGCCCGCGGGGCTCAACACAGATACGCAGTATTTT. It specifies CASGPAGLNTDTQYF.

V usage is TRBV3-1 and J usage is TRBJ2-5, with D perhaps TRBD2 (6 bases). V lost 0 bases and J lost 7, with 15 bases in between. The CDR3 length is 15 residues. Per the germline V gene, CDR1 is LGHDT and CDR2 is YNNKEL (reference sequence). This CDR3 reads CASSQDELARSTQYF. The CDR3 DNA reads TGTGCCAGCAGCCAAGATGAACTAGCCCGTTCGACCCAGTACTTC.

This clonotype has a handful of counts. In DNA, the CDR3 is TGCGCCAGCAGCCAAGGCCCTAGCGGGGGGCCTAGCACAGATACGCAGTATTTT. This gives the protein CASSQGPSGGPSTDTQYF. This rearrangement joins TRBV4-1 to TRBJ2-3, with TRBD2 identical over 11 bases. From germline, CDR1 is MGHRA and CDR2 YSYEKL. With 1 base clipped from V and 0 bases from J, the junction kept 6 bases outside the gene matches. The CDR3 is 18 residues long.

CDR3 in amino acids: CSARTGGNYNEQFF. The CDR3 nucleotides are TGCAGTGCTAGGACAGGGGGGAACTACAATGAGCAGTTCTTC. The chain couples TRBV20-1 to TRBJ2-1, with TRBD1 matching over 9 bases. This CDR3 has 14 residues. CDR1 is DFQATT and CDR2 is SNEGSKA in the germline V gene (reference sequence). Losses at the gene ends were 3 bases for V and 3 bases for J; bases not matched to a gene: 3.